One and the same sample provided the 13 T cell receptor beta chains below, sequenced in a study of blood T cell repertoires in COVID-19. Some clones are missing from TCRdb's copy, which holds only in-frame ones; the method was immunoSEQ multiplex PCR. The data contain just over 650,000 clones, just under 90% of them singletons. Sequencing was done on a sample of peripheral blood. The receptors were gathered from a woman younger than 35 with acute or convalescent COVID-19.

The chain is built from TRBV6-5 and TRBJ2-1, with D maybe TRBD2 (6 bases). Trimming pared 6 bases from V and 5 bases from J, leaving 8 bases between. In germline, CDR1 is MNHEY, CDR2 SVGAGI. This CDR3 has 12 amino acids. This CDR3 reads CASSPGDNEQFF. The DNA for the CDR3 is TGTGCCAGCAGCCCGGGAGACAATGAGCAGTTCTTC.

This chain joins TRBV11-2 and TRBJ1-2, with TRBD1 identical over 8 bases. The length of the CDR3 is 14 residues. The trim removed 2 bases at V and 7 bases at J, leaving 6 bases unmatched. Germline lookup yields CDR1 SGHAT and CDR2 FQNNGV. Written as DNA, the CDR3 is TGTGCCAGCAGCTTACCAGGGGGCGGGTTTGGCTACACCTTC. Encoded protein: CASSLPGGGFGYTF.

Worth noting for this clone: Other nucleotide sequences in the sample specify the same CDR3. The chain links TRBV5-1 to TRBJ1-6; D is unresolved. The CDR3 runs 14 residues. Germline CDR1 reads SGHRS; CDR2 reads YFSETQ. Trimming pared 2 bases from V and 9 bases from J, leaving 12 bases between. CDR3 protein: CASSLGGAGSPLHF. CDR3 DNA: TGCGCCAGCAGCTTAGGTGGAGCGGGTTCACCCCTCCACTTT.

V and J are TRBV11-2 and TRBJ2-1, with TRBD1 matching over 7 bases. Germline CDR1 SGHAT, CDR2 FQNNGV. The CDR3 sequence is 13 residues long. V lost 5 bases, J lost 10 bases, and 8 bases stayed unmatched. The CDR3 loop is CASSLTTGPEQFF. In DNA form, the CDR3 reads TGTGCCAGCAGCCTTACGACAGGGCCGGAGCAGTTCTTC.

The CDR3 here is CATKTLPQAYEQYF. DNA for the CDR3: TGTGCCACTAAGACACTTCCTCAGGCCTACGAGCAGTACTTC. This sequence joins TRBV15 and TRBJ2-7; D gene unclear. V dropped 9 bases and J dropped 2 bases, with 17 bases sitting between them. There are 14 residues in the CDR3. Looked up from germline, CDR1 is LNHNV and CDR2 is YYDKDF (reference sequence).

The chain has TRBV24-1 and TRBJ2-5, with 7 positions matching TRBD1. Germline V gene data show CDR1 as KGHDR and CDR2 as SFDVKD. The V gene end was trimmed by 5 bases and the J gene end by 5 bases; junction bases not matched to a gene: 10. The CDR3 is 15 residues long. The CDR3 loop reads CATSANRGPGETQYF. The CDR3 DNA reads TGTGCCACCAGTGCGAACAGGGGCCCCGGGGAGACCCAGTACTTC.

This chain links TRBV11-3 with TRBJ2-7, with TRBD2 as a possible D gene (5 bases). The CDR3 covers 13 residues. The V and J ends lost 1 base and 3 bases respectively, with 7 bases between them. Germline CDR1 SGHNT, CDR2 YENEEA. DNA of the CDR3: TGTGCCAGCAGCTTAGGGGAGATCTACGAGCAGTACTTC. Its protein is CASSLGEIYEQYF.

The chain employs TRBV19 and TRBJ2-7; D may be TRBD2 (5 bases). V was cut by 5 bases and J by 2 bases, with 10 bases left in between. There are 13 residues in the CDR3. Per the germline V gene, CDR1 is LNHDA and CDR2 is SQIVND (reference sequence). The CDR3 sequence: CASSWTGTYEQYF. The CDR3 DNA reads TGTGCCAGTAGTTGGACGGGGACCTACGAGCAGTACTTC.

This rearrangement joins TRBV4-3 to TRBJ2-1, with 7 bases lining up with TRBD2. Losses at the gene ends were 0 bases for V and 4 bases for J; bases not matched to a gene: 6. The CDR3 has 16 residues. Germline V gives CDR1 LGHNA, CDR2 YSLEER. The CDR3 loop reads CASSQDPAGSYNEQFF. CDR3 nucleotide sequence: TGCGCCAGCAGCCAAGATCCAGCGGGGTCGTACAATGAGCAGTTCTTC.

The V and J genes are TRBV10-3 and TRBJ2-5; 14 bases match TRBD2. The CDR3 has 15 residues. V was clipped by 5 bases and J by 3 bases; unmatched bases: 2. Germline V CDR1 and CDR2: ENHRY, SYGVKD. CDR3 nucleotide sequence: TGTGCCATCAGTTTGACTAGCGGGGGGGAAGAGACCCAGTACTTC. It encodes CAISLTSGGEETQYF.

The V call is TRBV15, the J call TRBJ1-1; TRBD1 matches at 7 bases. The ends lost 0 bases at V and 0 bases at J; junction bases unmatched: 4. Germline CDR1 reads LNHNV; CDR2 reads YYDKDF (reference sequence). This CDR3 contains 16 residues. CDR3 sequence: CATSREGDSMNTEAFF. The CDR3 DNA sequence: TGTGCCACCAGCAGAGAAGGGGACAGTATGAACACTGAAGCTTTCTTT.

The chain couples TRBV7-9 to TRBJ1-3; D is uncertain. Between the trimmed V and J ends, which lost 2 bases and 0 bases, there was a span of 8 bases. Germline V lookup: CDR1 SEHNR, CDR2 FQNEAQ (reference sequence). The CDR3 runs 15 residues. Here the CDR3 reads CASSLNRASGNTIYF. Here the CDR3 DNA reads TGTGCCAGCAGCTTAAACAGAGCCTCTGGAAACACCATATATTTT.

This chain joins TRBV5-1 and TRBJ2-7; 8 nucleotides match TRBD1. V gave up 3 bases and J gave up 4 bases; unmatched junction bases: 9. Looked up from germline, CDR1 is SGHRS and CDR2 is YFSETQ. The CDR3 totals 15 residues. The CDR3 sequence is CASSSVDRATYEQYF. CDR3 in DNA: TGCGCCAGCAGCTCAGTGGACAGGGCTACGTACGAGCAGTACTTC.